The next 3 T cell receptor beta chains were all read from a single sample in a study of radiation and T cells in renal cell carcinoma. TCRdb's table, derived via immunoSEQ multiplex PCR, lists solely in-frame clones and lacks some. The table lists 120,000 or so clones, roughly four fifths of them singletons. Time point denoted: blood 2 weeks post-SBRT. As for treatment: 15 Gy SBRT to primary tumor, nephrectomy 4 weeks later. Here the sequenced sample was blood, taken from a patient whose treatment included radiotherapy and nephrectomy. All receptors derive from a woman aged 55-70 years with renal cell carcinoma.

The chain recombines TRBV27 with TRBJ2-1; 7 bases are shared with TRBD2. V lost 4 bases to trimming and J lost 5 bases; unmatched junction nucleotides: 8. CDR3 size: 15 residues. Germline V gives CDR1 MNHEY, CDR2 SMNVEV (reference sequence). The CDR3 sequence is CASSSRLGGDNEQFF. CDR3 sequence (DNA): TGTGCCAGCAGTTCCCGCTTGGGGGGGGACAATGAGCAGTTCTTC.

The chain links TRBV6-6 to TRBJ2-5; D unresolved. With 5 bases removed from V and 4 bases from J, the gap between germline ends came to 11 bases. Germline V gives CDR1 MNHNY, CDR2 SVGAGI (reference sequence). CDR3 length: 13 amino acids. CDR3 coding DNA: TGTGCCAGCAGTACCCCCCTGTTAGAGACCCAGTACTTC. Encoded protein: CASSTPLLETQYF.

The chain carries TRBV6-6 and TRBJ2-3, with D possibly TRBD2 on 6 matching bases. V lost 7 bases and J lost 4, with 12 bases in between. CDR3 size: 13 residues. The germline gives CDR1 MNHNY, CDR2 SVGAGI (reference sequence). CDR3 nucleotide sequence: TGTGCCAGCACCCCGACGGGAGCAGATACGCAGTATTTT. This gives the protein CASTPTGADTQYF.